This T cell receptor beta chain derives from a study of blood T cell repertoires in COVID-19 (TCRdb year 2020). For context, the study as a whole: Samples from collaborators originated in the United States, Italy and Spain and spanned both the acute and convalescent phases of COVID-19. The material from the prospective study consisted of cDNA or gDNA derived from T cells, B-cell-depleted T cells, or PBMCs. The dataset comprised deeply sampled blood TCRbeta repertoires from subjects exposed to, actively infected with, or recovered from COVID-19. A freely available public database, intended as a resource for researchers studying the immune response to SARS-CoV-2, is where the repertoires were released. Samples were obtained from the ongoing ImmuneRACE study (first 160 participants) and from approximately 1,200 subjects provided by 6 global collaborators. A de-identified subject ID, COVID-19 status, age in years and sex were almost always included in the sample metadata. Where available, HLA class I and class II types were taken from metadata supplied by the sample provider and were not determined by assay-based typing.

TCRbeta CDR3 regions were amplified from genomic DNA by means of the immunoSEQ Assay, a bias-controlled multiplex PCR. The paper's processing steps were these. Nucleated cell counts per sample were estimated from amplification of reference gene primers within the assay. To quantify the absolute abundance of each unique TCRbeta CDR3 rearrangement, sequence reads were collapsed and filtered. For each sample, productive Simpson clonality was calculated as the square root of Simpson's diversity index across productive rearrangements. TCRdb's version of the immuneACCESS table is confined to in-frame rearrangements and falls short of the full clone set. An unresolved V gene accounts for under half of the shortfall where checked; the remainder is of unknown origin. The V and J calls and clone size are taken from that table; D and trimming were inferred from the DNA. Counted in this sample were 110,000 or so clones; about 78% of them appeared once. The ten largest make up about 4.1% of the sample.

The collaborating institutions used their own protocols to collect whole blood in K2EDTA tubes. For TCRbeta analysis, collaborators shipped samples in one of three forms: frozen whole blood, isolated PBMCs, or DNA extracted from either of those sample types. CDR1 and CDR2 are read off the germline V gene (reference sequence) as MNHNY and SVGAGI. A distance of 17 bases separates the germline ends of V and J, which lose 11 bases and 10 bases respectively. From cysteine to phenylalanine, the CDR3 is 12 amino acids long. The CDR3 DNA has 36 bases and is translated from base 1. Study-wide conclusions, independent of this receptor: Clinical and demographic metadata were provided uncurated, with the amount varying by source and participant.

As to this clone: It has no known antigen specificity. Per-nucleotide qualities are absent, and no much larger clonotype sits a single base away.

Sequenced material: peripheral blood. The clonotype originates from a human donor in a cohort sampled during active or convalescent COVID-19. Here the chain combines TRBV6-6 and TRBJ1-4; the best D guess is TRBD1, with 5 bases matching. CDR3 region: CAAGQFDRKLFF. The nucleotide sequence reads as follows: TGTGCCGCGGGGCAGTTCGACCGAAAACTGTTTTTT.